This T cell receptor beta chain is drawn from a study of identical twins. This clonotype was counted many times. TCRdb re-analysed the 5' RACE reads in MiXCR, keeping a single row per CDR3 protein. The sample holds around 960,000 distinct CDR3 sequences, 9% to 15% seen once. V was shortened by 5 bases and J by 0 bases, with 19 bases between the two germline ends. In germline, CDR1 is SGHRS, CDR2 YFSETQ. This CDR3 comprises 17 residues. The data were also submitted as part of a second study, on yellow fever vaccine responses in identical twins.

The sequence was collected from a woman under 30 in good health. The chain carries TRBV5-1 and TRBJ2-3, with D uncertain. Sequenced: PBMCs. CDR3 loop: CASRYKSRGGSTDTQYF. CDR3 bases: TGCGCCAGCAGATATAAGTCCCGCGGCGGAAGCACAGATACGCAGTATTTT. Full variable domain (missing parts from reference TRBV5-1 and TRBJ2-3): KAGVTQTPRYLIKTRGQQVTLSCSPISGHRSVSWYQQTPGQGLQFLFEYFSETQRNKGNFPGRFSGRQFSNSRSEMNVSTLELGDSALYLCASRYKSRGGSTDTQYFGPGTRLTVL.